These T cell receptor beta chains were read from a single sample in a study of long-term antiretroviral therapy in people with HIV. Profiled with immunoSEQ multiplex PCR; TCRdb holds only in-frame clones, not every one. The sample gives some 25,000 clones, 60% to 80% of which show up once; 8.5% to 14% is in the top ten. The starting material was unsorted PBMCs, obtained 2.1 years after starting antiretroviral therapy. The receptors derive from a man aged 25 to 40 with HIV. CDR3s include the opening cysteine and the closing phenylalanine or tryptophan. The order of the fields is D gene, V gene, J gene, clone size, CDR3 protein, CDR3 DNA. The D gene is left open where the match is weak. Size values are once, few and many counts, or a class for expanded clones, and some rows have none.

>NA|TRBV15|TRBJ1-5|once
CATSRDPGDNQPQHF
TGTGCCACCAGCAGAGATCCCGGGGACAATCAGCCCCAGCATTTT
>TRBD1|TRBV5-1|TRBJ1-1|NA
CASRGEGARAEAFF
TGCGCCAGCAGGGGGGAGGGGGCTAGGGCTGAAGCTTTCTTT
>NA|TRBV28|TRBJ1-2|NA
CASSAGGNYGYTF
TGTGCCAGCAGTGCGGGGGGGAACTATGGCTACACCTTC
>TRBD1|TRBV2|TRBJ1-1|NA
CASSQTGLGAFF
TGTGCCAGCAGCCAGACAGGGCTTGGAGCTTTCTTT
>NA|TRBV30|TRBJ2-5|NA
CAWSVGNSGFQETQYF
TGTGCCTGGAGTGTCGGAAACAGCGGGTTTCAAGAGACCCAGTACTTC
>NA|TRBV19|TRBJ2-3|NA
CATRRTKTSDTQYF
TGTGCCACCCGGCGGACTAAGACATCAGATACGCAGTATTTT
>NA|TRBV21-1|TRBJ2-7|NA
CASSLDGAYEQYF
TGTGCCAGCAGCCTAGACGGAGCCTACGAGCAGTACTTC
>NA|TRBV5-1|TRBJ2-1|NA
CASSLTMDEQFF
TGCGCCAGCAGCTTGACCATGGATGAGCAGTTCTTC
>NA|TRBV7-3|TRBJ1-5|NA
CASSAAGGNQPQHF
TGTGCCAGCAGCGCCGCGGGGGGTAATCAGCCCCAGCATTTT
>NA|TRBV30|TRBJ1-2|NA
CAWSVLVEGYTF
TGTGCCTGGAGTGTATTGGTAGAGGGCTACACCTTC
>TRBD1|TRBV9|TRBJ2-7|NA
CASSVGQGLPGEQYF
TGTGCCAGCAGTGTGGGACAGGGTCTGCCTGGCGAGCAGTACTTC
>NA|TRBV7-8|TRBJ2-3|NA
CASSLVGTTDTQYF
TGTGCCAGCAGCTTAGTGGGGACCACAGATACGCAGTATTTT
>TRBD1|TRBV29-1|TRBJ1-2|NA
CSVGQGARNYGYTF
TGCAGCGTTGGTCAGGGGGCGCGAAACTATGGCTACACCTTC
>NA|TRBV2|TRBJ1-6|NA
CASSGPSFDNSPLHF
TGTGCCAGCAGTGGCCCCTCCTTTGATAATTCACCCCTCCACTTT
>NA|TRBV10-3|TRBJ2-7|NA
CASQLATTYEQYF
TGTGCCAGCCAGCTAGCGACTACCTACGAGCAGTACTTC
>NA|TRBV7-8|TRBJ2-1|NA
CASSLTPRSSYNEQFF
TGTGCCAGCAGCTTAACCCCACGGAGCTCCTACAATGAGCAGTTCTTC